This TCR beta chain was profiled in a study of T cell responses to AZD1222 COVID-19 vaccine. Whole-study results and caveats: Seropositive status at baseline applied to only a handful of AZD1222 recipients. The sample set comprised mostly white British donors with more females, and clonal diversity was possibly underestimated. In the spike-specific TCR repertoire, nearly half reportedly target unmutated variant regions. A rise in Spike-specific TCR breadth and depth followed two AZD1222 doses.

Sequencing was performed with immunoSEQ multiplex PCR; in TCRdb, only in-frame clones are kept and a portion is missing. The table records roughly 130,000 clones, under 95% of them present only once. Turning to this clone: Its cognate antigen is unknown.

CDR1 and CDR2 from the germline V gene are ENHRY and SYGVKD. The CDR3 consists of 17 residues. V was pared by 4 bases and J by 5 bases, with 21 bases between. The chain combines TRBV10-3 with TRBJ2-1, with D perhaps TRBD2 (6 bases). The sample was peripheral blood, taken on day 0 of AZD1222 vaccination. The sequence was obtained from an adult in good health. The CDR3 sequence is CAISAPRGLPGDNEQFF. The CDR3 DNA sequence: TGTGCCATCAGTGCCCCCCGGGGACTCCCAGGCGACAATGAGCAGTTCTTC.